Detailed here is one T cell receptor (beta chain). Clones were sequenced by immunoSEQ multiplex PCR, and TCRdb holds only the in-frame ones, with some missing. The sample lists some 190,000 clones, approximately 81% occurring once. The CDR3 is made up of 15 amino acids. The data originate from a study of blood T cell repertoires in COVID-19. The source material was peripheral blood. The TCR comes from a person aged 70 to 85 with COVID-19, enrolled during active disease. The rearrangement uses TRBV21-1 and TRBJ1-6; the table's D call of TRBD1 was not tested on the DNA. TRBV21-1 is a pseudogene locus. The CDR3 here is CASSSRGGSWAPLHF. The CDR3 DNA is TGTGCCAGCAGCTCCCGAGGGGGCTCCTGGGCACCCCTCCACTTT.